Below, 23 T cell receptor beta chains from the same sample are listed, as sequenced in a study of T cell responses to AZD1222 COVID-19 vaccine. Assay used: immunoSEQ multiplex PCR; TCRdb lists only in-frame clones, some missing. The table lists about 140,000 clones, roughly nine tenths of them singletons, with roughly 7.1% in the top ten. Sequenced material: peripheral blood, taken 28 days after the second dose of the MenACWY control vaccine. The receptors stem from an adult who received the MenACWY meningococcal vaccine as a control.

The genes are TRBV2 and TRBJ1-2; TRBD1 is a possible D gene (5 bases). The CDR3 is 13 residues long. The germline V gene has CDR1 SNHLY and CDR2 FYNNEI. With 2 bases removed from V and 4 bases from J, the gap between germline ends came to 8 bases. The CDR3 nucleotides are TGTGCCAGCAGTGAACAGGGCCCCTATGGCTACACCTTC. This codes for CASSEQGPYGYTF.

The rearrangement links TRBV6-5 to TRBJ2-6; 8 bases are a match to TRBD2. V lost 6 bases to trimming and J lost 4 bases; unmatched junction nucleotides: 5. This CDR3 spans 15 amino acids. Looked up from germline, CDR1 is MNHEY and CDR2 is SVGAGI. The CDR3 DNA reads TGTGCCAGCAGGCCGACTAGCGTCGGGGCCAACGTCCTGACTTTC. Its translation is CASRPTSVGANVLTF.

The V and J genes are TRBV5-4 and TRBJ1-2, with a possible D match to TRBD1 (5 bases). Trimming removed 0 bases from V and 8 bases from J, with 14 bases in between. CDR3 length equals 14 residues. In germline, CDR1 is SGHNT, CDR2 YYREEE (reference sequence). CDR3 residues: CASSLGRAPGGYTF. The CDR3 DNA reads TGTGCCAGCAGCTTGGGCCGAGCGCCAGGGGGCTACACCTTC.

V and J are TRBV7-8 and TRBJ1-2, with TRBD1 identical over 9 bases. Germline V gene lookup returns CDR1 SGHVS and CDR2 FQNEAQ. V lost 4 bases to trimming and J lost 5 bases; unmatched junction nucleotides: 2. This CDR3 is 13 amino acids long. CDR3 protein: CASSSGQGYGYTF. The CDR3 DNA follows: TGTGCCAGCAGCTCCGGACAGGGGTATGGCTACACCTTC.

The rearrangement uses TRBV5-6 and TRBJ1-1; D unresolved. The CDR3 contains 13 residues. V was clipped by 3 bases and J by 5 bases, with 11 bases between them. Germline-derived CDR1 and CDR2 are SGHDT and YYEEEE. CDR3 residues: CASSSDRSTEAFF. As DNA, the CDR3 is TGTGCCAGCAGCTCGGACCGATCAACTGAAGCTTTCTTT.

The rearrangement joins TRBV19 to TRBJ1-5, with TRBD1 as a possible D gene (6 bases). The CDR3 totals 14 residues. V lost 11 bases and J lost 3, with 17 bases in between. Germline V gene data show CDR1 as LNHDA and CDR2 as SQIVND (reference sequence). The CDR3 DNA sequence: TGTGCCTCCGCCAGGGGAGGCAACAATCAGCCCCAGCATTTT. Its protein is CASARGGNNQPQHF.

Written as DNA, the CDR3 is TGTGCCAGCAGCAGGTCTGCGGGGGAGAACACCGGGGAGCTGTTTTTT. This sequence encodes CASSRSAGENTGELFF. This chain joins TRBV9 and TRBJ2-2; 7 nucleotides agree with TRBD2. Losses at the gene ends were 4 bases for V and 1 base for J; bases not matched to a gene: 7. The CDR3 extends over 16 amino acids. Per germline, CDR1 SGDLS and CDR2 YYNGEE.

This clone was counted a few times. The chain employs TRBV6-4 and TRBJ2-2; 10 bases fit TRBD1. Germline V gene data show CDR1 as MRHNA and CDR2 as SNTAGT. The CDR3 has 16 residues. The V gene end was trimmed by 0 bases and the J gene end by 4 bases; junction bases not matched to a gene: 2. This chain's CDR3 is CASSDSGTGATGELFF. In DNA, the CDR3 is TGTGCCAGCAGTGACTCTGGGACAGGGGCCACCGGGGAGCTGTTTTTT.

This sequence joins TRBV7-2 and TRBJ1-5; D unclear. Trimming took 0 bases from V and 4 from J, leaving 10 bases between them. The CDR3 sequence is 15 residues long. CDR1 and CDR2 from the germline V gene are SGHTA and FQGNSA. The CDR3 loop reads CASSLAGSINQPQHF. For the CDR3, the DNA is TGTGCCAGCAGCTTAGCAGGATCCATTAATCAGCCCCAGCATTTT.

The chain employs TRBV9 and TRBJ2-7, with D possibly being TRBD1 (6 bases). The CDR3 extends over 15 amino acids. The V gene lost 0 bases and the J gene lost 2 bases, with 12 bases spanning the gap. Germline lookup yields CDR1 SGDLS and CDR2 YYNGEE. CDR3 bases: TGTGCCAGCAGCGTAGGTCCAGGGGCGCCCTACGAGCAGTACTTC. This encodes CASSVGPGAPYEQYF. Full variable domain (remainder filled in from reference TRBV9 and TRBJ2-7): DSGVTQTPKHLITATGQRVTLRCSPRSGDLSVYWYQQSLDQGLQFLIQYYNGEERAKGNILERFSAQQFPDLHSELNLSSLELGDSALYFCASSVGPGAPYEQYFGPGTRLTVT.

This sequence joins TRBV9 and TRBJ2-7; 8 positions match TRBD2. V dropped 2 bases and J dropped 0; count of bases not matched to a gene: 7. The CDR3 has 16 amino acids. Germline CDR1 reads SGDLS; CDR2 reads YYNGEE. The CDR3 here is CASSVGLAGSSYEQYF. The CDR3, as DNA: TGTGCCAGCAGCGTCGGTCTAGCGGGTAGCTCCTACGAGCAGTACTTC.

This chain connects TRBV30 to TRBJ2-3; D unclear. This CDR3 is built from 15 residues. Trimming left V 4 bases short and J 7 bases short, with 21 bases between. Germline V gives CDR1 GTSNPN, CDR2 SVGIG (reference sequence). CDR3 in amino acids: CAWTNEESVRNTQYF. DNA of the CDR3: TGTGCCTGGACGAACGAGGAGAGTGTACGGAATACGCAGTATTTT.

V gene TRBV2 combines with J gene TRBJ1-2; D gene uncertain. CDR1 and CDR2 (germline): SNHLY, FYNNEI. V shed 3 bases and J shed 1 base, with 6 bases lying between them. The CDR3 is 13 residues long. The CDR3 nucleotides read TGTGCCAGCAGTGAGTGGGTTAACTATGGCTACACCTTC. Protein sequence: CASSEWVNYGYTF.

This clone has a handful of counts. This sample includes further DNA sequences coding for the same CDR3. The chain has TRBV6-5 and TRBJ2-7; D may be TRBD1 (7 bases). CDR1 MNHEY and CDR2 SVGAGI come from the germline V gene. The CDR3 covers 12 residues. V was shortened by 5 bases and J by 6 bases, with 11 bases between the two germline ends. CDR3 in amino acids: CASSRQGGEQYF. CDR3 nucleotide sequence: TGTGCCAGCAGTCGACAGGGAGGCGAGCAGTACTTC.

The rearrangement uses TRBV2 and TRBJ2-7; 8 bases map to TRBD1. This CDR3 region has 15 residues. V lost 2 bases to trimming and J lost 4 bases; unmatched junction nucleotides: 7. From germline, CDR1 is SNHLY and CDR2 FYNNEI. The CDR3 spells CASSEPQGARYEQYF. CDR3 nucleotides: TGTGCCAGCAGTGAACCTCAGGGGGCAAGGTACGAGCAGTACTTC.

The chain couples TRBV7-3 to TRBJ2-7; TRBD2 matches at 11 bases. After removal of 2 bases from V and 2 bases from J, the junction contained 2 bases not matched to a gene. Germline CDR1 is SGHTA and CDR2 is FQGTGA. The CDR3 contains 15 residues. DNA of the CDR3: TGTGCCAGCAGCTTATTTAGCGGGGGGGCCTACGAGCAGTACTTC. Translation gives CASSLFSGGAYEQYF.

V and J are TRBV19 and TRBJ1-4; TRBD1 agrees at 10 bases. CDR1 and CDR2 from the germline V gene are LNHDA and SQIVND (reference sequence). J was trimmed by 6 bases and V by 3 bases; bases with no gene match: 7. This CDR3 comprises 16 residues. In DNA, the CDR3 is TGTGCCAGTAGTATGGACGGACAGGGGGGCGATGAAAAACTGTTTTTT. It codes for CASSMDGQGGDEKLFF. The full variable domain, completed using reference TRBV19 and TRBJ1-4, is DGGITQSPKYLFRKEGQNVTLSCEQNLNHDAMYWYRQDPGQGLRLIYYSQIVNDFQKGDIAEGYSVSREKKESFPLTVTSAQKNPTAFYLCASSMDGQGGDEKLFFGSGTQLSVL.

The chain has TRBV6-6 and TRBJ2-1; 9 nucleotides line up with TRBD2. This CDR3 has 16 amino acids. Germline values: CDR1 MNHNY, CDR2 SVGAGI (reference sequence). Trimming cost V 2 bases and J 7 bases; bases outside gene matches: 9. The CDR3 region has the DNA TGTGCCAGCAGTTACGGCGGGAGGGTGGGTTTGAATGAGCAGTTCTTC. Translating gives CASSYGGRVGLNEQFF.

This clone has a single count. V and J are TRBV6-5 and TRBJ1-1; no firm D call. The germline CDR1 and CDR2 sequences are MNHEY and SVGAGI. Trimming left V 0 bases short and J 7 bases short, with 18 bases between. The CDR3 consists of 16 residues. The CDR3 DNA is TGTGCCAGCAGTTACTCGAGTTTTCCGGGAGGAGGTGAAGCTTTCTTT. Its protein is CASSYSSFPGGGEAFF.

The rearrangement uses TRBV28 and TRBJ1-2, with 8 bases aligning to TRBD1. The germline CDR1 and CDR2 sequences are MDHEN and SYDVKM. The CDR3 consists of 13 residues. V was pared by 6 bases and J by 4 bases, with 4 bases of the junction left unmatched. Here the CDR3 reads CASSFGQGYGYTF. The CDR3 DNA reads TGTGCCAGCAGCTTCGGACAGGGCTATGGCTACACCTTC.

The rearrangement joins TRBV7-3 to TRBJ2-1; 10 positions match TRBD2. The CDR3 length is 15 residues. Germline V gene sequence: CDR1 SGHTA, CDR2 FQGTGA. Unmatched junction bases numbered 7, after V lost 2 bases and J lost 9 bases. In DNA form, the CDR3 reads TGTGCCAGCAGCTTAGGGCTAGCGGGAGACTCTGAGCAGTTCTTC. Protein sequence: CASSLGLAGDSEQFF. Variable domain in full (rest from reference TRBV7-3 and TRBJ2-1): GAGVSQTPSNKVTEKGKYVELRCDPISGHTALYWYRQSLGQGPEFLIYFQGTGAADDSGLPNDRFFAVRPEGSVSTLKIQRTERGDSAVYLCASSLGLAGDSEQFFGPGTRLTVL.

The CDR3 reads CATSDKWAGELFF. The CDR3 DNA is TGTGCCACCAGTGATAAATGGGCCGGGGAGCTGTTTTTT. The chain combines TRBV24-1 with TRBJ2-2; D is uncertain. The germline gives CDR1 KGHDR, CDR2 SFDVKD. This CDR3 spans 13 amino acids. V dropped 3 bases and J dropped 6 bases, with 7 bases sitting between them.

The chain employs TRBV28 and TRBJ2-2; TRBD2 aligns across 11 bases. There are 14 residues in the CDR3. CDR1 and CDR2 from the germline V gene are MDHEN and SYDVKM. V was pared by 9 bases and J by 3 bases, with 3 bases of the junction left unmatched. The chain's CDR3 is CASSGGAYTGELFF. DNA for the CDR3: TGTGCCAGTAGCGGGGGGGCGTACACCGGGGAGCTGTTTTTT.